A selection of T cell receptor beta chains follows, all from one sample in a study of blood T cells in healthy people across ages. TCRdb reanalysed the 5' RACE reads using MiXCR and keeps one entry per CDR3 protein. The data contain more than 1 million distinct CDR3 sequences, 40% to 55% of them seen just once; the ten biggest clones take up about 20%. Material for sequencing was blood. The receptors here all came from a woman in her sixties or seventies in good health. Each CDR3 is given with its conserved first and last residue. Fields, in order: V gene, J gene, D gene, clone size, CDR3 protein, CDR3 DNA. The D gene is left open where the match is weak. Some rows have no size entry. The others give once, few or many, or a class for an expanded clone.

v_gene: TRBV27; j_gene: TRBJ1-5; d_gene: -; abundance: once; CDR3aa: CASNLEVGQPQHF; CDR3nt: TGTGCCAGCAATTTAGAAGTAGGTCAGCCCCAGCATTTT
v_gene: TRBV28; j_gene: TRBJ2-7; d_gene: -; abundance: many; CDR3aa: CASSLPPYEQYF; CDR3nt: TGCGCCAGCAGCCTCCCCCCCTACGAGCAGTACTTC
v_gene: TRBV6-6; j_gene: TRBJ1-2; d_gene: -; abundance: -; CDR3aa: CASSYGQVGYGYTF; CDR3nt: TGTGCCAGCAGTTACGGGCAGGTGGGCTATGGCTACACCTTC
v_gene: TRBV12-3/TRBV12-4; j_gene: TRBJ2-1; d_gene: TRBD2; abundance: -; CDR3aa: CASSQRLAGSYNEQFF; CDR3nt: TGTGCCAGCAGCCAGAGACTAGCGGGCTCTTACAATGAGCAGTTCTTC
v_gene: TRBV9; j_gene: TRBJ1-5; d_gene: -; abundance: -; CDR3aa: CASSVGGAGQPQHF; CDR3nt: TGTGCCAGCAGCGTAGGAGGGGCAGGGCAGCCCCAGCATTTT
v_gene: TRBV27; j_gene: TRBJ2-7; d_gene: -; abundance: -; CDR3aa: CASSYGVPESYEQYF; CDR3nt: TGTGCCAGCAGTTACGGTGTTCCAGAATCCTACGAGCAGTACTTC
v_gene: TRBV6-5; j_gene: TRBJ2-4; d_gene: -; abundance: few; CDR3aa: CASSYLGGAGIQYF; CDR3nt: TGTGCCAGCAGTTACCTGGGGGGGGCTGGCATTCAGTACTTC
v_gene: TRBV27; j_gene: TRBJ2-3; d_gene: -; abundance: -; CDR3aa: CASGAEDTQYF; CDR3nt: TGTGCCAGCGGGGCGGAGGATACGCAGTATTTT
v_gene: TRBV20-1; j_gene: TRBJ2-7; d_gene: TRBD2; abundance: few; CDR3aa: CSANAGEGTYEQYF; CDR3nt: TGCAGTGCTAACGCGGGAGAAGGGACTTACGAGCAGTACTTC
v_gene: TRBV5-1; j_gene: TRBJ2-5; d_gene: -; abundance: -; CDR3aa: CASSHGAYGQYF; CDR3nt: TGCGCCAGCAGCCATGGCGCCTACGGGCAGTACTTC
v_gene: TRBV5-1; j_gene: TRBJ2-5; d_gene: -; abundance: few; CDR3aa: CASSFGHLRGRGETQYF; CDR3nt: TGCGCCAGCAGCTTTGGGCACCTTCGGGGAAGGGGGGAGACCCAGTACTTC
v_gene: TRBV28; j_gene: TRBJ2-7; d_gene: TRBD1; abundance: -; CDR3aa: CASSLYRDRDHEQYF; CDR3nt: TGTGCCAGCAGTTTATATAGGGACAGGGACCACGAGCAGTACTTC
v_gene: TRBV2; j_gene: TRBJ2-7; d_gene: TRBD2; abundance: -; CDR3aa: CASRRTSPGEQYF; CDR3nt: TGTGCCAGCAGGCGGACTAGCCCGGGGGAGCAGTACTTC
v_gene: TRBV12-3/TRBV12-4; j_gene: TRBJ2-1; d_gene: -; abundance: -; CDR3aa: CASSAQALPYNEQFF; CDR3nt: TGTGCCAGCAGTGCCCAAGCGTTACCCTACAATGAGCAGTTCTTC
v_gene: TRBV28; j_gene: TRBJ2-5; d_gene: TRBD1; abundance: -; CDR3aa: CASSWGPGQEGDEQYF; CDR3nt: TGTGCCAGCAGCTGGGGTCCGGGACAGGAAGGGGATGAGCAGTACTTC
v_gene: TRBV7-9; j_gene: TRBJ2-7; d_gene: -; abundance: -; CDR3aa: CAGKGAGDSYEQYF; CDR3nt: TGTGCCGGCAAAGGGGCAGGTGACTCCTACGAGCAGTACTTC
v_gene: TRBV6-2/TRBV6-3; j_gene: TRBJ2-7; d_gene: -; abundance: -; CDR3aa: CASRRAGGEQYF; CDR3nt: TGTGCCAGCAGAAGGGCTGGGGGTGAGCAGTACTTC
v_gene: TRBV20-1; j_gene: TRBJ1-2; d_gene: -; abundance: -; CDR3aa: CSAKTSGGNYGYTF; CDR3nt: TGCAGTGCTAAGACTTCGGGGGGCAACTATGGCTACACCTTC
v_gene: TRBV6-5; j_gene: TRBJ1-2; d_gene: -; abundance: few; CDR3aa: CASSFGTDQGYTF; CDR3nt: TGTGCCAGCAGTTTTGGGACGGACCAAGGCTACACCTTC
v_gene: TRBV7-9; j_gene: TRBJ2-7; d_gene: -; abundance: -; CDR3aa: CASSPKGGIYEQYF; CDR3nt: TGTGCCAGCAGCCCCAAAGGGGGAATCTACGAGCAGTACTTC
v_gene: TRBV27; j_gene: TRBJ2-4; d_gene: TRBD1; abundance: -; CDR3aa: CASSQDRGVSDIQYF; CDR3nt: TGTGCCAGCAGTCAGGACAGGGGGGTTTCGGACATTCAGTACTTC
v_gene: TRBV29-1; j_gene: TRBJ2-1; d_gene: -; abundance: many; CDR3aa: CSVRDGRYDEQFF; CDR3nt: TGCAGCGTCCGGGACGGTCGGTATGATGAGCAGTTCTTC
v_gene: TRBV5-6; j_gene: TRBJ2-7; d_gene: TRBD1; abundance: -; CDR3aa: CASSPPGQATEQYF; CDR3nt: TGTGCCAGCAGCCCACCGGGACAGGCCACCGAGCAGTACTTC
v_gene: TRBV7-2; j_gene: TRBJ2-5; d_gene: -; abundance: -; CDR3aa: CASSPTHRVVTRETQYF; CDR3nt: TGTGCCAGCAGCCCCACACACAGGGTTGTGACAAGGGAGACCCAGTACTTC